This TCR beta chain derives from a study of T-cell reconstitution after alpha-beta-depleted transplantation in children. CDR1 and CDR2 from the germline V gene are KGHSH and LQKENI. The V and J ends lost 4 bases and 6 bases respectively, with 21 bases between them. The CDR3 has 16 amino acids. A single count supports this clonotype. Library preparation (for TCRbeta) was performed with unique molecular identifiers. TCRdb reprocessed the PCR reads with MiXCR, giving one entry per CDR3 protein. The sample consists of about 98,000 distinct CDR3 sequences, 20% to 25% of them appearing once. The J gene is TRBJ1-2, the V gene TRBV18; D unresolved. This clonotype was sampled from a boy aged 2 to 10 with acute lymphoblastic leukemia, due to receive a stem cell transplant. The starting material was PBMCs, obtained before TCRalphabeta/CD19-depleted stem cell transplant. CDR3 sequence (DNA): TGTGCCAGCTCACTAGCCTCCAAGGGAGGGCCCAATGGCTACACCTTC. As protein: CASSLASKGGPNGYTF. Filled out from reference TRBV18 and TRBJ1-2, the complete variable domain reads NAGVMQNPRHLVRRRGQEARLRCSPMKGHSHVYWYRQLPEEGLKFMVYLQKENIIDESGMPKERFSAEFPKEGPSILRIQQVVRGDSAAYFCASSLASKGGPNGYTFGSGTRLTVV.